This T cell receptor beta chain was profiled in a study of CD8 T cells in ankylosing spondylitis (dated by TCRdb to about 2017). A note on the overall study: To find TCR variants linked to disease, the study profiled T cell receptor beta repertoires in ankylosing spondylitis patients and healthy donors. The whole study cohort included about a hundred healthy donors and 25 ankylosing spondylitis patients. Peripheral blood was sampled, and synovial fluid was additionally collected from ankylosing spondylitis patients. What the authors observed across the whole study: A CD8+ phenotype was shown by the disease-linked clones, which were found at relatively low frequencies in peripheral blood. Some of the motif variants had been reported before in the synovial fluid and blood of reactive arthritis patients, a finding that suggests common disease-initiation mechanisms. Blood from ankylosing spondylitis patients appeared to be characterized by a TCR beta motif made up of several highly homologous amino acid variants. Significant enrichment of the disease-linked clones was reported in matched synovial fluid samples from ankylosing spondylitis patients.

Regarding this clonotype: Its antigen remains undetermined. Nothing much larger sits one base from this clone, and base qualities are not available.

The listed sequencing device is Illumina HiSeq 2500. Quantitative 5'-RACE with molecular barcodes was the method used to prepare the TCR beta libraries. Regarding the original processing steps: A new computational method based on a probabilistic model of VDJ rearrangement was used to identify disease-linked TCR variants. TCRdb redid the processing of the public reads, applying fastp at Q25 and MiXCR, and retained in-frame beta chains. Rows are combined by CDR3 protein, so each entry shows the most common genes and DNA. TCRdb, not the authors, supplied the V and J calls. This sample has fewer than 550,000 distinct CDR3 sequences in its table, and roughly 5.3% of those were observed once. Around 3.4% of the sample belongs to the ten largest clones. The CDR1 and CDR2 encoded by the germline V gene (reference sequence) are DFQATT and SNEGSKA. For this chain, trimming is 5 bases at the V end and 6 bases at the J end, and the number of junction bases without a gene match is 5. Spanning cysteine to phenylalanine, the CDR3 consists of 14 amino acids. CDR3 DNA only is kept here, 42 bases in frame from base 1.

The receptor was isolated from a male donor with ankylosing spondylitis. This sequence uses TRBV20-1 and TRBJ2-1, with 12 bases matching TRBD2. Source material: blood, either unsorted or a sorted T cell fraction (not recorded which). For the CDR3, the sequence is CSARLAGASNEQFF. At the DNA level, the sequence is TGCAGTGCTCGACTAGCGGGAGCATCCAATGAGCAGTTCTTC.